The subject of this entry is one T cell receptor (beta chain). Its target is unknown. This specimen comes from a study of shared clonotypes between healthy human individuals. Across the study: The plates for each donor numbered three CD4 naive, three CD4 memory, two CD8 naive and one CD8 memory.

Deletions cut 5 bases from V and 3 bases from J, with 17 bases between. CDR1 and CDR2 (germline): SGHVS, FNYEAQ. The CDR3 is made up of 16 amino acids. Naive CD8 cells, CD45RO-negative and positively selected for CCR7, excluded terminally differentiated effector memory CD45RA+ cells. In the original processing: ImmunoSEQ gave junction-only sequences without quality scores, so filtering differed. Clones were read by immunoSEQ multiplex PCR, and TCRdb kept only the in-frame ones, dropping some. The V and J calls and the clone size are those of that table, but D and trimming were determined from the DNA. Here the sample spans roughly 770,000 clones, about 96% being singletons. Points from the study as a whole: Sample collection involved blood only; tissue repertoires are likely different. Richness estimates generally favored naive over memory subsets.

The gene calls are TRBV7-6 and TRBJ2-4, with TRBD1 as a possible D gene (6 bases). The TCR originated in a man aged 25-45 years in good health. Specimen: naive CD8+ T cells sorted from blood. CDR3 bases: TGTGCCAGCAGCCCAGGGGCCAAAGCTAGCAAAAACATTCAGTACTTC. This gives the protein CASSPGAKASKNIQYF.